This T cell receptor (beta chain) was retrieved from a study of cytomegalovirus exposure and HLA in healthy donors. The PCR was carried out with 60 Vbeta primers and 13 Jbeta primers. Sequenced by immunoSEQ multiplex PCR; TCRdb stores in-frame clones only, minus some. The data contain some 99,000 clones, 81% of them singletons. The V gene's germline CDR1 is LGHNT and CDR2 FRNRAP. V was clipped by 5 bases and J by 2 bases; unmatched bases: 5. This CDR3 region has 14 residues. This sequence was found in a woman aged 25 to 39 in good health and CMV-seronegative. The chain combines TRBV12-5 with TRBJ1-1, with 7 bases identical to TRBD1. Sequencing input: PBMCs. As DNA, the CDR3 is TGTGCTAGTGGTCCGGGACAGTTTAACACTGAAGCTTTCTTT. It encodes CASGPGQFNTEAFF.